The sequence of this TCR beta chain was determined in a study of blood T cell repertoires in COVID-19. Followed longitudinally, the Seattle patients had been enrolled during active infection. The data were produced by immunoSEQ multiplex PCR, yet TCRdb's version contains in-frame clones alone and is incomplete. The sample includes 300,000 to 400,000 clones, around 87% of them seen just once. Trimming took 8 bases from V and 4 from J, leaving 14 bases between them. This CDR3 is built from 13 residues. The germline V gene has CDR1 KGHSH and CDR2 LQKENI. This rearrangement joins TRBV18 to TRBJ1-2; tentative D call: TRBD1 (5 bases). This receptor was taken from a woman aged 55-70 years with COVID-19, enrolled during active disease. The specimen sequenced was peripheral blood. For the CDR3, the DNA is TGTGCCAGCGCAGACAGCGCCTCCTATGGCTACACCTTC. Its translation is CASADSASYGYTF.